The T cell receptor beta chain under discussion was sequenced for a study of kidney transplant recipient with SARS-CoV-2 infection. As concerns this clonotype: A much larger clone differs from this one at a single base, so this may be a read error.

TCRdb processed the reads anew with MiXCR; each CDR3 protein has one entry. The data contain 200,000 to 300,000 distinct CDR3 sequences, 29% of them singletons. V lost 7 bases and J lost 5; bases outside the gene matches: 22. The CDR3 is made up of 18 amino acids. Germline-derived CDR1 and CDR2 are LGHDT and YNNKEL (reference sequence). The chain joins TRBV3-1 to TRBJ2-7, with 8 bases that match TRBD2. This TCR came from a male patient in his thirties who had COVID-19 and was a kidney transplant recipient. Part of the T cell pool may stem from the graft donor. Material: a blood sample, obtained at baseline and between days 110 and 120 from a kidney transplant recipient. The CDR3 reads CASNHLPKYGGRSHEQYF. DNA for the CDR3: TGTGCCAGCAACCATCTCCCTAAATATGGCGGGAGGTCCCACGAGCAGTACTTC.